One and the same sample provided the 5 T cell receptor beta chains below, sequenced in a study of esophageal squamous cell carcinoma under preoperative chemotherapy. The time point here: before preoperative PTX-NDP chemotherapy. MiXCR, applied by TCRdb to the PCR reads, yields one record per CDR3 protein. The table shows about 30,000 distinct CDR3 sequences, with less than 55% occurring only once. Collection of the sample occurred from a patient given preoperative chemotherapy. Source of these receptors: a human donor with esophageal squamous cell carcinoma. The donor label of this sample is uncertain.

With respect to this clonotype: Mismatch with germline at one junction end may stem from a read error. The chain joins TRBV6-4 to TRBJ2-3, with a weak D call TRBD2 (7 bases). CDR3 length equals 16 residues. Germline CDR1 and CDR2: MRHNA and SNTAGT. CDR3 sequence reads: CASSDSGGGAKDTQYF. In DNA form, the CDR3 reads TGTGCCAGCAGTGACTCGGGGGGGGGGGCGAAGGATACTCAGTATTTC.

In this sample, this clonotype turned up a few times. J is TRBJ2-1 and V is TRBV7-9; D is undetermined. CDR1 SEHNR and CDR2 FQNEAQ come from the germline V gene (reference sequence). There are 11 residues in the CDR3. Trimming removed 3 bases at V and 10 bases at J, with 7 bases between. CDR3 DNA sequence: TGTGCCAGCAGCTTGAGCCGGGAGCAGTTCTTC. Translating gives CASSLSREQFF.

This chain connects TRBV6-1 to TRBJ2-5; 9 bases are a match to TRBD1. The CDR3 has 16 amino acids. Germline CDR1 reads MNHNS; CDR2 reads SASEGT. V gave up 6 bases and J gave up 11 bases; unmatched junction bases: 19. CDR3 DNA sequence: TGTGCCAGCAGCCCGATGGCCGGGACAGGGCACAATGAGCAGTACTTC. It encodes CASSPMAGTGHNEQYF.

By share, this clonotype ranks as medium-sized (0.01 to 0.1%). This chain links TRBV7-6 with TRBJ2-3; possibly TRBD2 for D (5 bases). The CDR3 has 13 residues. Trimming cost V 3 bases and J 6 bases, with 10 bases left between them. Per germline, CDR1 SGHVS and CDR2 FNYEAQ. The CDR3 spells CASSFGLIDTQYF. DNA for the CDR3: TGTGCCAGCAGCTTCGGACTTATTGATACGCAGTATTTT.

In this sample, this clonotype turned up a few times. The V call is TRBV7-9, the J call TRBJ2-7; D is undetermined. The germline V and J ends were trimmed by 6 bases and 0 bases, with 12 bases remaining between them. The CDR3 spans 14 residues. Germline V gene sequence: CDR1 SEHNR, CDR2 FQNEAQ (reference sequence). The CDR3 DNA reads as TGTGCCAGCAGAAAGGGCGGAAGCTCCTACGAGCAGTACTTC. Translated: CASRKGGSSYEQYF.